Below, 31 T cell receptor beta chains from the same sample are listed, as sequenced in a study of Tregs in tolerant kidney transplant recipients. Some clones are missing from TCRdb's copy, which holds only in-frame ones; the method was immunoSEQ multiplex PCR. This table lists approximately 50,000 clones. The starting material was CD4+ T cells from blood, obtained before the transplant. Receptors were obtained from a human donor who received a combined kidney and bone marrow transplant.

CDR3 region: CASSYPGTSGRVAQYF. CDR3 DNA (partial): TGTGCCAGCAGTTATCCCGGGACTAGCGGGAGGGTTGCT. The chain links TRBV2 to TRBJ2-4; TRBD2 matches at 16 bases. The read is 3 residues too short to cover the CDR3 end, so that end is filled in from the germline J gene. The CDR3 spans 16 residues. The germline V gene encodes CDR1 SNHLY and CDR2 FYNNEI. Full variable domain (outside the CDR3, taken from reference TRBV2 and TRBJ2-4): EPEVTQTPSHQVTQMGQEVILRCVPISNHLYFYWYRQILGQKVEFLVSFYNNEISEKSEIFDDQFSVERPDGSNFTLKIRSTKLEDSAMYFCASSYPGTSGRVAQYFGAGTRLSVL.

With respect to this clone: The CDR3 goes on 3 residues after the read ends, and that part is filled in from the germline J gene. J is TRBJ1-2 and V is TRBV29-1; 9 bases are shared with TRBD1. Germline V lookup: CDR1 SQVTM, CDR2 ANQGSEA. The CDR3 consists of 15 residues. The junction had 9 bases not matched to a gene; V was cut back by 0 bases and J by 7 bases. Incomplete CDR3 DNA: TGCAGCGTTGAAGAGGGGACAGGGATTATGGGTGGC. This codes for CSVEEGTGIMGG. The whole CDR3 reads CSVEEGTGIMGGYTF.

Turning to this clone: Coverage ceases 3 residues before the CDR3 finishes, and the germline J gene fills in the end. This rearrangement joins TRBV2 to TRBJ2-3, with D tentatively TRBD1 (5 bases). V shed 5 bases and J shed 3 bases, with 12 bases lying between them. Per germline, CDR1 SNHLY and CDR2 FYNNEI. CDR3 length: 14 residues. This CDR3 is CASSQGPNTDTQYF. The covered CDR3 bases are TGTGCCAGCAGTCAGGGCCCCAATACAGATACG.

About this clone: The read gets to within 3 residues of the CDR3 end, and the germline J gene fills in the rest. The chain recombines TRBV30 with TRBJ2-1; TRBD1 matches at 9 bases. J gave up 8 bases and V 2 bases, and 4 bases lay outside the gene matches. Germline CDR1 GTSNPN, CDR2 SVGIG (reference sequence). The CDR3 loop spans 13 amino acids. The chain's CDR3 is CAWSPDRGDEQFF. The DNA read from the CDR3 is TGTGCCTGGAGTCCCGACAGGGGGGATGAG.

Comments on this clone: The read halts 3 residues ahead of the CDR3 end, with the missing end drawn from the germline J gene. The chain links TRBV28 to TRBJ2-3, with D maybe TRBD2 (7 bases). This CDR3 is built from 15 residues. In germline, CDR1 is MDHEN, CDR2 SYDVKM. Trimming left V 10 bases short and J 2 bases short, with 19 bases between. The CDR3 loop is CATPRGLLFTDTQYF. The covered CDR3 bases are TGTGCCACCCCGCGGGGGCTCTTGTTCACAGATACG.

The CDR3 reads CAWSSQENTEAFF. CDR3 bases read: TGTGCCTGGAGTTCACAGGAGAACACTGAA. This chain connects TRBV30 to TRBJ1-1; TRBD1 might be the D (5 bases). Coverage ceases 3 residues before the CDR3 finishes, and the germline J gene fills in the end. This CDR3 spans 13 amino acids. Germline CDR1 and CDR2: GTSNPN and SVGIG (reference sequence). V was clipped by 2 bases and J by 1 base, with 8 bases between them.

About this clone: The CDR3 end falls 3 residues outside the read, so it is completed with the germline J gene. The rearrangement links TRBV6-2 or TRBV6-3 to TRBJ1-5; the D is unclear. Germline CDR1 is MNHEY and CDR2 is SVGEGT. The CDR3 is made up of 17 amino acids. V lost 6 bases and J 1 base, leaving 19 bases between the germline ends. The CDR3 loop is CASSPYVPYMSNQPQHF. The sequenced CDR3 bases are TGTGCCAGCAGCCCCTACGTCCCTTATATGAGCAATCAGCCC.

In regard to this clone: Read coverage stops 3 residues before the CDR3 terminus; the germline J gene supplies the remainder. The rearrangement links TRBV2 to TRBJ2-6, with 15 bases aligning to TRBD2. The CDR3 totals 17 residues. CDR1 and CDR2 from the germline V gene are SNHLY and FYNNEI. Trimming took 7 bases from V and 3 from J; bases not matched to a gene: 4. The CDR3 bases that were read are TGTGCCAGCACCGGACTAGCGGGAGGGGGTGGGGCCAACGTC. Amino acid sequence: CASTGLAGGGGANV. The full CDR3 protein reads CASTGLAGGGGANVLTF.

Comment on this clone: The CDR3 end is not reached by the read, which stops 3 residues before it; the germline J gene fills it in. V usage is TRBV7-7 and J usage is TRBJ2-1; 11 nucleotides agree with TRBD2. V was clipped by 5 bases and J by 5 bases; unmatched bases: 11. Looked up from germline, CDR1 is SSHAT and CDR2 is FNYEAQ (reference sequence). The CDR3 spans 17 residues. The CDR3 bases that were read are TGTGCCAGCAGCCCTCCCGCGGCTAGCGGGAGGCACAATGAG. It encodes CASSPPAASGRHNE. The full CDR3 protein reads CASSPPAASGRHNEQFF.

On this clone itself: The read halts 3 residues ahead of the CDR3 end, with the missing end drawn from the germline J gene. This rearrangement joins TRBV7-9 to TRBJ2-5; D unresolved. The CDR3 has 13 residues. Germline CDR1 and CDR2: SEHNR and FQNEAQ (reference sequence). V was shortened by 1 base and J by 4 bases, with 7 bases between the two germline ends. The CDR3 sequence: CASSLEYSETQYF. The DNA read from the CDR3 is TGTGCCAGCAGCTTAGAATACTCAGAGACC.

For this clone: From the germline J gene comes the end of the CDR3, since the read stops 3 residues before it. This rearrangement joins TRBV19 to TRBJ1-2; TRBD1 matches at 7 bases. CDR1 is LNHDA, CDR2 SQIVND, per germline (reference sequence). This CDR3 has 15 amino acids. Incomplete CDR3 DNA: TGTGCCAGTAGTAGAGACAGGGCAAGCTTTGGAGGC. It codes for CASSRDRASFGG. The full CDR3 reads CASSRDRASFGGYTF. Using reference TRBV19 and TRBJ1-2 for the parts outside the CDR3, the full variable domain is DGGITQSPKYLFRKEGQNVTLSCEQNLNHDAMYWYRQDPGQGLRLIYYSQIVNDFQKGDIAEGYSVSREKKESFPLTVTSAQKNPTAFYLCASSRDRASFGGYTFGSGTRLTVV.

To note about this clone: The observed sequence ends 3 residues before the CDR3 terminus, with the missing tail filled in from the germline J gene. The chain joins TRBV6-1 to TRBJ2-2; perhaps TRBD1 as D (5 bases). Trimming took 2 bases from V and 4 from J, leaving 8 bases between them. The CDR3 runs 14 residues. CDR1 and CDR2 (germline): MNHNS, SASEGT. CDR3 bases read: TGTGCCAGCAGTGAACCAGGGCGCACCGGGGAG. Residues: CASSEPGRTGE. The whole CDR3 is CASSEPGRTGELFF.

Notes on this clone: The CDR3 end falls 3 residues outside the read, so it is completed with the germline J gene. V usage is TRBV19 and J usage is TRBJ2-6, with 9 bases identical to TRBD1. CDR1 and CDR2 (germline): LNHDA, SQIVND (reference sequence). The CDR3 has 18 residues. Trimming cost V 3 bases and J 0 bases; bases outside gene matches: 6. Here the CDR3 reads CASSIPYRGLSGANVLTF. Incomplete CDR3 DNA: TGTGCCAGTAGTATCCCCTACAGGGGGCTCTCTGGGGCCAACGTC.

CDR3 sequence: CASSPQQGGSDTQYF. The CDR3 DNA, read in part, is TGTGCCAGCTCACCACAGCAGGGAGGGTCAGATACG. This chain connects TRBV18 to TRBJ2-3, with TRBD2 matching over 7 bases. The CDR3 end lies 3 residues beyond the end of the read and is filled in from the germline J gene. This CDR3 spans 15 amino acids. Germline CDR1 is KGHSH and CDR2 is LQKENI. J was trimmed by 4 bases and V by 1 base; bases with no gene match: 5.

A note on this clone: The CDR3 goes on 3 residues after the read ends, and that part is filled in from the germline J gene. The rearrangement uses TRBV19 and TRBJ2-3; TRBD2 agrees at 10 bases. Germline CDR1 and CDR2: LNHDA and SQIVND (reference sequence). The CDR3 loop spans 16 amino acids. V shed 3 bases and J 1 base; nucleotides not matched to a gene: 4. The DNA read from the CDR3 is TGTGCCAGTAGTATTCTCCTAGCGGGAGGCACAGATACG. Its protein is CASSILLAGGTDT. The entire CDR3 protein reads CASSILLAGGTDTQYF.

A remark on this clone: The read terminates 3 residues before the CDR3 end, so the remaining end is supplied by the germline J gene. The chain links TRBV7-2 to TRBJ2-5; D is uncertain. Trimming removed 0 bases from V and 2 bases from J, with 4 bases in between. Germline CDR1 is SGHTA and CDR2 is FQGNSA. The CDR3 runs to 13 residues. Incomplete CDR3 DNA: TGTGCCAGCAGCTTAGCCAGACAAGAGACC. Protein: CASSLARQET. Given in full, the CDR3 is CASSLARQETQYF.

In regard to this clone: The read terminates 3 residues ahead of where the CDR3 ends, so the germline J gene completes it. The V gene is TRBV7-9, the J gene TRBJ2-7; 8 bases are shared with TRBD1. The CDR3 length is 15 residues. The junction had 7 bases not matched to a gene; V was cut back by 4 bases and J by 2 bases. Looked up from germline, CDR1 is SEHNR and CDR2 is FQNEAQ (reference sequence). The CDR3 here is CASSWPGTGTYEQYF. The sequenced part of the CDR3 DNA is TGTGCCAGCAGCTGGCCCGGGACAGGCACCTACGAG.

Notes on this clone: The read halts 3 residues ahead of the CDR3 end, with the missing end drawn from the germline J gene. This chain uses TRBV23-1 with TRBJ2-7; 8 nucleotides match TRBD2. TRBV23-1 qualifies as an ORF whose function is uncertain. The CDR3 consists of 17 residues. The V and J ends lost 3 bases and 3 bases, in that order; junction bases with no gene match: 13. CDR3 bases read: TGCGCCAGCAGTCAGGCCCGGGGTCTAGCGGGCTTCTACGAG. Translated, it gives CASSQARGLAGFYE. The full CDR3 protein is CASSQARGLAGFYEQYF.

As regards this clone: The read terminates 3 residues ahead of where the CDR3 ends, so the germline J gene completes it. The chain has TRBV19 and TRBJ1-5, with 7 bases that match TRBD1. V lost 5 bases and J lost 4; bases outside the gene matches: 11. Germline CDR1 reads LNHDA; CDR2 reads SQIVND (reference sequence). The CDR3 loop spans 16 amino acids. The DNA read from the CDR3 is TGTGCCAGTAGTCCTCAGGCCAGGGGGTGGAATCAGCCC. Its translation: CASSPQARGWNQP. The entire CDR3 sequence reads CASSPQARGWNQPQHF.

As regards this clone: Coverage ceases 3 residues before the CDR3 finishes, and the germline J gene fills in the end. This chain uses TRBV18 with TRBJ1-2, with 9 positions matching TRBD1. The length of the CDR3 is 15 residues. CDR1 KGHSH and CDR2 LQKENI come from the germline V gene. The CDR3 protein is CASSSSRDRVGGYTF. The CDR3 bases that were read are TGTGCCAGCTCATCGTCCCGGGACAGGGTAGGGGGC.

The sequenced CDR3 bases are TGTGCCAGCGGGACAGTCTATGGC. This codes for CASGTVYG. Given in full, the CDR3 is CASGTVYGYTF. The chain joins TRBV19 to TRBJ1-2; 7 positions agree with TRBD1. The read ends 3 residues shy of where the CDR3 ends; the end is completed using the germline J gene. J was trimmed by 4 bases and V by 9 bases; bases with no gene match: 2. CDR3 size: 11 residues. Germline-derived CDR1 and CDR2 are LNHDA and SQIVND (reference sequence).

The DNA read from the CDR3 is TGCAGTGCTAGTGACTCACCAGGGGATGGC. As protein: CSASDSPGDG. The entire CDR3 is CSASDSPGDGYTF. The chain uses TRBV20-1 and TRBJ1-2, with D possibly matching TRBD1 (6 bases). Read coverage stops 3 residues before the CDR3 terminus; the germline J gene supplies the remainder. The CDR3 is 13 amino acids. CDR1 and CDR2 (germline): DFQATT, SNEGSKA (reference sequence). The germline V and J ends were trimmed by 3 bases and 6 bases, with 14 bases remaining between them.

Turning to this clone: The missing CDR3 end, 3 residues past where the read stops, is filled in from the germline J gene. The V call is TRBV6-2 or TRBV6-3, the J call TRBJ1-3, with D tentatively TRBD1 (5 bases). Germline V gene sequence: CDR1 MNHEY, CDR2 SVGEGT. The CDR3 is 17 amino acids. With 5 bases removed from V and 0 bases from J, the gap between germline ends came to 17 bases. CDR3 residues: CASSRPGYYGSGNTIYF. The CDR3 bases that were read are TGTGCCAGCAGTCGCCCAGGGTACTACGGCTCTGGAAACACC.

As concerns this clone: Read sequence stops 3 residues before the CDR3 end, and the germline J gene provides the missing end. The sample contains more than one DNA sequence encoding this CDR3. The chain uses TRBV7-6 and TRBJ1-2; TRBD1 matches at 7 bases. Per the germline V gene, CDR1 is SGHVS and CDR2 is FNYEAQ. Germline trimming cut 0 bases from V and 6 bases from J; bases unmatched to any gene: 1. The CDR3 has 13 residues. CDR3 sequence reads: CASSLAGGDGYTF. The DNA read from the CDR3 is TGTGCCAGCAGCTTAGCAGGGGGCGATGGC.

CDR3 sequence: CASSITGWGPYNEQFF. CDR3 DNA, as far as it was read: TGTGCCAGTAGTATAACCGGATGGGGCCCCTACAATGAG. The chain carries TRBV19 and TRBJ2-1; a possible D gene is TRBD1 (5 bases). The CDR3 goes on 3 residues after the read ends, and that part is filled in from the germline J gene. The germline V gene encodes CDR1 LNHDA and CDR2 SQIVND (reference sequence). V lost 2 bases and J lost 2, with 13 bases in between. The length of the CDR3 is 16 residues.

Remarks on this clone: The sequenced fragment ends 3 residues before the CDR3 boundary, so the rest is inferred from the germline J gene. The genes are TRBV5-5 and TRBJ2-3; D might be TRBD1 (5 bases). The V end lost 0 bases, the J end lost 6 bases, and 11 bases lay between the germline ends. The CDR3 contains 14 residues. CDR1 is SGHKS, CDR2 YYEKEE, per germline (reference sequence). The part of the CDR3 DNA that was read is TGTGCCAGCAGCTTGGGGCAGGGTTGGGATACG. Translating gives CASSLGQGWDT. The whole CDR3 region reads CASSLGQGWDTQYF.

A word on this clone: The observed sequence ends 3 residues before the CDR3 terminus, with the missing tail filled in from the germline J gene. The chain combines TRBV6-2 or TRBV6-3 with TRBJ2-3; a weak D match, TRBD1 (6 bases). The CDR3 is 16 residues long. Per germline, CDR1 MNHEY and CDR2 SVGEGT. Deletions cut 1 base from V and 1 base from J, with 12 bases between. CDR3 protein: CASSYYATGRTDTQYF. The CDR3 bases that were read are TGTGCCAGCAGTTACTATGCGACAGGCCGCACAGATACG.

With respect to this clone: The read ends 3 residues before the CDR3 terminus; that terminus is restored from the germline J gene. The rearrangement joins TRBV7-9 to TRBJ2-7; 7 nucleotides match TRBD1. Germline V gene sequence: CDR1 SEHNR, CDR2 FQNEAQ (reference sequence). Trimming removed 5 bases from V and 5 bases from J; junction bases left unmatched: 9. This CDR3 has 14 amino acids. CDR3 bases read: TGTGCCAGCAGCCCGCCGACAGGGAAGCACGAG. Amino acids: CASSPPTGKHE. The entire CDR3 protein reads CASSPPTGKHEQYF.

A note on this clone: The read terminates 3 residues ahead of where the CDR3 ends, so the germline J gene completes it. The chain has TRBV5-1 and TRBJ2-3; 10 bases are a match to TRBD2. Germline V gene sequence: CDR1 SGHRS, CDR2 YFSETQ. J lost 3 bases, V lost 0 bases, and 7 bases had no gene match. CDR3 size: 17 residues. CDR3 residues: CASSLGTSGGITDTQYF. The CDR3 DNA, read in part, is TGCGCCAGCAGCTTGGGGACTAGCGGAGGTATAACAGATACG.

Comment on this clone: The read terminates 3 residues ahead of where the CDR3 ends, so the germline J gene completes it. The gene calls are TRBV7-2 and TRBJ1-2; D possibly corresponds to TRBD1 (6 bases). Germline values: CDR1 SGHTA, CDR2 FQGNSA. CDR3 length equals 15 residues. The DNA read from the CDR3 is TGTGCCAGCAGCTTAGGCGTTGGGGGGGCGGGAGGC. This translates into CASSLGVGGAGG. The whole CDR3 region reads CASSLGVGGAGGYTF.

Worth noting for this clone: The read ends 3 residues shy of where the CDR3 ends; the end is completed using the germline J gene. V usage is TRBV11-2 and J usage is TRBJ2-5; the match to TRBD1 covers 9 bases. Germline loops: CDR1 SGHAT, CDR2 FQNNGV. Trimming cost V 5 bases and J 4 bases; bases outside gene matches: 5. The CDR3 covers 14 residues. Incomplete CDR3 DNA: TGTGCCAGCAGCAAATACAGGGGGCCAGAGACC. Amino acid sequence: CASSKYRGPET. The full CDR3 sequence reads CASSKYRGPETQYF.